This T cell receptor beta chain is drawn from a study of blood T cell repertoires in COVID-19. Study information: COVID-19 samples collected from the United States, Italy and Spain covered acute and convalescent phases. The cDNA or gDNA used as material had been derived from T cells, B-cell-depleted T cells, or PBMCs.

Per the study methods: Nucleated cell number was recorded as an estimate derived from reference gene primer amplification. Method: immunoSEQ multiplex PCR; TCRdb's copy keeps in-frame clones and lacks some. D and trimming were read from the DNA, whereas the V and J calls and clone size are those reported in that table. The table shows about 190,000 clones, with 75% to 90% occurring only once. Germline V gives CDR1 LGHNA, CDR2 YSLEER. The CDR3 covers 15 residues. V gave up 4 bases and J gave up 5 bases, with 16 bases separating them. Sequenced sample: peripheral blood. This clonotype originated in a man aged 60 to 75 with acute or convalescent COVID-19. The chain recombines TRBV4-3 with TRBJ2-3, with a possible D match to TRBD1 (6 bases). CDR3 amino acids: CASSPTSTGLDTQYF. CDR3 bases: TGCGCCAGCAGCCCCACAAGCACAGGGTTAGATACGCAGTATTTT.